The 2 T cell receptor beta chains listed next were all sequenced from one sample in a study of T cell responses to AZD1222 COVID-19 vaccine. Sequencing was performed with immunoSEQ multiplex PCR; in TCRdb, only in-frame clones are kept and a portion is missing. The data contain over 110,000 clones, about 92% of them singletons. The starting material was peripheral blood, obtained on day 0 of AZD1222 vaccination. These receptors all stem from an adult in good health.

V is TRBV7-3 and J is TRBJ2-7; D is possibly TRBD1 or TRBD2 (5 bases each). This CDR3 region has 15 residues. The V and J ends lost 3 bases and 1 base respectively, with 13 bases between them. Germline V gene data show CDR1 as SGHTA and CDR2 as FQGTGA. CDR3: CASSLSPGPSYEQYF. The CDR3 bases are TGTGCCAGCAGCTTGTCTCCGGGACCTTCCTACGAGCAGTACTTC.

The chain links TRBV14 to TRBJ2-1; 9 bases match TRBD2. This CDR3 comprises 17 residues. Trimming at V came to 1 base and at J to 4 bases, leaving 8 bases not matched to a gene. Germline lookup yields CDR1 SGHDN and CDR2 FVKESK. The CDR3 DNA is TGTGCCAGCAGCCAAGTTCCAGCGGGGGGTTTGTACAATGAGCAGTTCTTC. It is translated as CASSQVPAGGLYNEQFF.